This T cell receptor (beta chain) was identified in a study of T cell repertoires in cytomegalovirus infection. Turning to this clonotype: What it binds is not known.

The CDR3 loop spans 13 amino acids. The V gene's germline CDR1 is LNHDA and CDR2 SQIVND (reference sequence). V was pared by 10 bases and J by 6 bases, with 19 bases between. TCRdb ran MiXCR on the reads and lists one entry per CDR3 protein. This sample has tens of thousands of distinct CDR3 sequences, with around 18% found just once. The sequencing here drew on CD8+ T cells from cultured PBMCs, taken from culture after CMV antigen stimulation. The chain combines TRBV19 with TRBJ2-7; D remains unclear. This TCR was recovered from a human donor in good health (CMV status not recorded). Some clones in this sample may be carry-over from other donors' samples. The CDR3 spells CATLSGSIREQYF. The DNA of the CDR3 is TGTGCCACCCTATCAGGCTCAATCCGCGAGCAGTACTTC.